This T cell receptor beta chain was recovered during a study of metastatic and nonmetastatic thyroid tumors. Study-level information: A comparison of repertoires was made across blood and tumor or nodule tissue from malignant and benign thyroid patients.

TCRdb re-analyzed the PCR reads using MiXCR. The sample lists roughly 18,000 clones, around 30% seen once, with more than 9% in the top ten. No treatment had been given to any patient before thyroid surgery. V lost 3 bases to trimming and J lost 4 bases, with 19 bases between them. The V gene's germline CDR1 is GTSNPN and CDR2 SVGIG (reference sequence). The CDR3 is 16 residues long. The chain joins TRBV30 to TRBJ1-3; TRBD1 might be the D (6 bases). The receptor was derived from a female donor with papillary thyroid cancer or a benign thyroid nodule (not recorded which). Some clones in this sample may be carry-over from other donors' samples. The sample was tumor tissue. The CDR3 loop is CAWSKLKQGTGNTIYF. DNA of the CDR3: TGTGCCTGGAGCAAACTCAAACAGGGAACCGGAAACACCATATATTTT.